These T cell receptor beta chains were read from a single sample in a study of response to subunit inactivated influenza vaccine. From the RT-PCR reads, TCRdb called clonotypes with MiXCR, one entry per CDR3 protein. Among around 790,000 distinct CDR3 sequences, 21% were seen once, and the ten largest hold about a tenth. The sequenced sample was PBMCs from blood, obtained roughly 5 days after vaccination. Every receptor here comes from a man aged 50 to 59 who received an inactivated influenza vaccine. CDR3s include the opening cysteine and the closing phenylalanine or tryptophan. The D gene is left open where the match is weak. Size is stated for part of the rows, as once, few or many counts, or as a class when the clone is expanded.

j_gene | abundance | len | v_gene | d_gene | CDR3nt | CDR3aa
TRBJ1-6 | . | 14 | TRBV12-3/TRBV12-4 | . | TGTGCCAGCAGTTTGGCAGGGCGAAATTCACCCCTCCACTTT | CASSLAGRNSPLHF
TRBJ1-4 | . | 14 | TRBV12-3/TRBV12-4 | . | TGTGCCAGCAGGGTCGCGGGGGGGCCTGAAAAACTGTTTTTT | CASRVAGGPEKLFF
TRBJ2-1 | . | 13 | TRBV3-1 | . | TGTGCCAGCAGCCAAGATGGGGCGGGTGAGCAGTTCTTC | CASSQDGAGEQFF
TRBJ2-1 | few | 15 | TRBV6-2/TRBV6-3 | TRBD2 | TGTGCCAGTAGACCACTAGCGGGAGTGTCCAATGAGCAGTTCTTC | CASRPLAGVSNEQFF
TRBJ1-5 | . | 14 | TRBV12-3/TRBV12-4 | . | TGTGCCAGCACTTTGGGCGGTAGCAATCAGCCCCAGCATTTT | CASTLGGSNQPQHF
TRBJ2-1 | few | 17 | TRBV12-3/TRBV12-4 | TRBD2 | TGTGCCAGCAGTCCAGGGACTAGCGGGGGGGCCTTGAATGAGCAGTTCTTC | CASSPGTSGGALNEQFF
TRBJ2-7 | . | 15 | TRBV27 | . | TGTGCCAGCAGTTTATTCCCCGGGAGTTCCTACGAGCAGTACTTC | CASSLFPGSSYEQYF
TRBJ2-2 | . | 16 | TRBV5-1 | TRBD2 | TGCGCCAGCAGCTTGAATAGCGGGAGAGGGGCCGGGGAGCTGTTTTTT | CASSLNSGRGAGELFF
TRBJ1-5 | few | 15 | TRBV10-3 | . | TGTGCCATCAGTGATCCCGGACAGAGCAATCAGCCCCAGCATTTT | CAISDPGQSNQPQHF
TRBJ2-1 | . | 18 | TRBV11-1 | . | TGTGCCAGCAGTTTAGGCCCCCGGGAATTGGTCCAATACAATGAGCAGTTCTTC | CASSLGPRELVQYNEQFF
TRBJ2-1 | . | 17 | TRBV6-1 | TRBD2 | TGTGCCAGCAGTACCACTATAGCGGGGGAAGGGATCAATGAGCAGTTCTTC | CASSTTIAGEGINEQFF
TRBJ2-1 | . | 17 | TRBV6-9 | . | TGTGCCAGCAGTATAGAAACACCGGGAGCGTCCTACAATGAGCAGTTCTTC | CASSIETPGASYNEQFF
TRBJ1-3 | many | 12 | TRBV29-1 | . | TGCAGCGTTCGAGATGGTGGAAACACCATATATTTT | CSVRDGGNTIYF
TRBJ1-6 | few | 15 | TRBV2 | TRBD1 | TGTGCCAGCAGTACCGACAGGGGAGGTAATTCACCCCTCCACTTT | CASSTDRGGNSPLHF
TRBJ2-3 | few | 14 | TRBV4-3 | . | TGCGCCAGCAGCCAAGGAGGAGGGGGAAATACGCAGTATTTT | CASSQGGGGNTQYF
TRBJ1-4 | . | 15 | TRBV20-1 | . | TGCAGTGCTAGAGATAGAGACTGGAGTAATGAAAAACTGTTTTTT | CSARDRDWSNEKLFF
TRBJ2-2 | few | 16 | TRBV4-2 | . | TGTGCCAGCAGCCAAACGGAGGAGCTAAACACCGGGGAGCTGTTTTTT | CASSQTEELNTGELFF
TRBJ2-5 | . | 14 | TRBV6-5 | . | TGTGCCAGCAGTTACTCGGAACACCAAGAGACCCAGTACTTC | CASSYSEHQETQYF
TRBJ2-6 | . | 18 | TRBV27 | TRBD2 | TGTGCCAGCAGTTTATTCGGGGGGACCCTCTCTGGGGCCAACGTCCTGACTTTC | CASSLFGGTLSGANVLTF
TRBJ2-1 | . | 16 | TRBV7-9 | TRBD2 | TGTGCCAGCAGCCAGGGGACTAGCGGGGGATTAAATGAGCAGTTCTTC | CASSQGTSGGLNEQFF
TRBJ2-4 | few | 16 | TRBV28 | . | TGTGCCAGCAGCCCCCTGAGGTCTGGGGGAAGTCGGATTCAGTACTTC | CASSPLRSGGSRIQYF
TRBJ1-1 | . | 11 | TRBV7-6 | . | TGTGCCAGCAGCTCGGACAACGAAGCTTTCTTT | CASSSDNEAFF
TRBJ2-3 | . | 18 | TRBV7-3 | TRBD2 | TGTGCCAGCAGCTCCACTCCTATTAGCGGGTCCCGCACAGATACGCAGTATTTT | CASSSTPISGSRTDTQYF
TRBJ2-3 | few | 16 | TRBV6-2/TRBV6-3 | TRBD2 | TGTGCCAGCAGTTACCTAGCGGGAGGGCGGACAGATACGCAGTATTTT | CASSYLAGGRTDTQYF
TRBJ2-1 | few | 15 | TRBV20-1 | . | TGCAGTGCTAGCTCGCCCGCCATCTCCTACAATGAGCAGTTCTTC | CSASSPAISYNEQFF
TRBJ2-7 | few | 15 | TRBV9 | TRBD1 | TGTGCCAGCAGCGTAGCTACGGGACAGAACTACGAGCAGTACTTC | CASSVATGQNYEQYF
TRBJ2-5 | many | 15 | TRBV10-3 | . | TGTGCCATCAGTGAGCCAAGGGCTAGCCGGTTGACCCAGTACTTC | CAISEPRASRLTQYF
TRBJ2-5 | few | 16 | TRBV7-6 | TRBD2 | TGTGCCAGCACCCTCAGTAGCGGGGGTTTGCTAGAGACCCAGTACTTC | CASTLSSGGLLETQYF
TRBJ2-7 | few | 19 | TRBV7-8 | TRBD2 | TGTGCCAGCAGCCGACGGACTAGCGGGAATCCCTATTCCTCCTACGAGCAGTACTTC | CASSRRTSGNPYSSYEQYF
TRBJ2-7 | . | 13 | TRBV29-1 | . | TGCAGCGTTGCTGGCGAACACTCCTACGAGCAGTACTTC | CSVAGEHSYEQYF
TRBJ2-1 | . | 14 | TRBV29-1 | . | TGCAGCGTTGATCTGGGTACGAACTACAATGAGCAGTTCTTC | CSVDLGTNYNEQFF
TRBJ2-3 | . | 12 | TRBV11-3 | . | TGTGCCAGCAGCCCAAACCGACTGACGCAGTATTTT | CASSPNRLTQYF
TRBJ2-7 | many | 13 | TRBV12-3/TRBV12-4 | . | TGTGCCAGCAGTAGCAGGGCCGTCTACGAGCAGTACTTC | CASSSRAVYEQYF
TRBJ2-1 | . | 13 | TRBV2 | . | TGTGCCAGCAGTGCCTTAGATGGCAATGAGCAGTTCTTC | CASSALDGNEQFF
TRBJ2-5 | once | 15 | TRBV7-9 | . | TGTGCCAGCAGCCCCCCCAGAGGGACCACGGAGACCCAGTACTTC | CASSPPRGTTETQYF
TRBJ2-5 | . | 15 | TRBV5-1 | TRBD1 | TGCGCCAGCAGCTTGGCCCGGGACAGTAAAGAGACCCAGTACTTC | CASSLARDSKETQYF
TRBJ2-5 | . | 15 | TRBV6-2/TRBV6-3 | . | TGTGCCAGCAGTTCCCATACAGGGTTTCGGGAGACCCAGTACTTC | CASSSHTGFRETQYF
TRBJ2-2 | few | 13 | TRBV7-2 | . | TGTGCCAGCAGCTATGCAAAGGCCGGGGAGCTGTTTTTT | CASSYAKAGELFF
TRBJ1-1 | . | 12 | TRBV15 | . | TGTGCCACCAGCAGAGCTTACGGGGAAGCTTTCTTT | CATSRAYGEAFF
TRBJ2-7 | . | 14 | TRBV10-3 | TRBD1 | TGTGCCATCAGAAGACAGGGTCCGACCTACGAGCAGTACTTC | CAIRRQGPTYEQYF
TRBJ1-2 | . | 14 | TRBV2 | TRBD1 | TGTGCCAGCAGTGAATCGGGACAGGTTTATGGCTACACCTTC | CASSESGQVYGYTF
TRBJ2-7 | many | 12 | TRBV5-1 | . | TGCGCCAGCAGCACTGAAACCTACGAGCAGTACTTC | CASSTETYEQYF
TRBJ1-2 | . | 16 | TRBV12-3/TRBV12-4 | . | TGTGCCAGCAGTCAGTGGCAGCGACAGTCCTACTATGGCTACACCTTC | CASSQWQRQSYYGYTF
TRBJ2-3 | . | 12 | TRBV20-1 | . | TGCAGTGCTGTCCCCTACACAGATACGCAGTATTTT | CSAVPYTDTQYF